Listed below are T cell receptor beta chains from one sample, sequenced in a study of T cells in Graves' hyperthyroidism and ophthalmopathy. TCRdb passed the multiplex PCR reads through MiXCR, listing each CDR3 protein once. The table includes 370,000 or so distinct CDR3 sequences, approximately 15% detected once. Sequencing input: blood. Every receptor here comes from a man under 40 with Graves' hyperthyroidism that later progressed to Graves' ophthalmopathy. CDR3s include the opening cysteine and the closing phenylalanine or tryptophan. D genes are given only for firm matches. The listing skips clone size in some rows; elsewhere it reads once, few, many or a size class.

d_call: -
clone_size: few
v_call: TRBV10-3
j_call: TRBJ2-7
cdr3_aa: CAISRHKGFYEQYF
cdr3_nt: TGTGCCATCAGTCGACATAAGGGGTTCTACGAGCAGTACTTC

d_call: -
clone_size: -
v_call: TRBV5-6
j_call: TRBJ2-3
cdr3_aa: CASSLKAVIVTDTQYF
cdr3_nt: TGTGCCAGCAGCTTGAAGGCTGTCATTGTCACAGATACGCAGTATTTT

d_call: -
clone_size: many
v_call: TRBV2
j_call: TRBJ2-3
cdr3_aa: CASSEGVGTDTQYF
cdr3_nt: TGTGCCAGCAGTGAGGGGGTGGGCACAGATACGCAGTATTTT

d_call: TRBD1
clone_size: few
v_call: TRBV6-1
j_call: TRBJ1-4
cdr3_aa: CASSRDSGTGRKKLFF
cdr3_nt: TGTGCCAGCAGTCGAGACTCCGGGACAGGGCGGAAAAAACTGTTTTTT

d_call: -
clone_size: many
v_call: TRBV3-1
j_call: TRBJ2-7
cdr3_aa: CASSQPPDYEQYF
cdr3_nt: TGTGCCAGCAGCCAACCTCCGGACTACGAGCAGTACTTC

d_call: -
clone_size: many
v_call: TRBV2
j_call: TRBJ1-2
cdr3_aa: CASSGRGYYGYTF
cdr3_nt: TGTGCCAGCAGTGGTCGGGGATACTATGGCTACACCTTC

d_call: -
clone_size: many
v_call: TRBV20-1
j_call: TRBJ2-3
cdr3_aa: CSARDWRRANTDTQYF
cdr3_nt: TGCAGTGCTAGAGATTGGCGGAGGGCAAACACAGATACGCAGTATTTT

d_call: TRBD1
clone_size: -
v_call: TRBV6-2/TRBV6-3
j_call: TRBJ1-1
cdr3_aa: CASSYSLDREWYGTEAFF
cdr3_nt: TGTGCCAGCAGTTACTCCCTGGACAGGGAATGGTACGGCACTGAAGCTTTCTTT

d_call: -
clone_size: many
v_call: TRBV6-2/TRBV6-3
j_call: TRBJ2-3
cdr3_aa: CASRRGTSTDTQYF
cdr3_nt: TGTGCCAGCAGGCGCGGGACTAGCACAGATACGCAGTATTTT

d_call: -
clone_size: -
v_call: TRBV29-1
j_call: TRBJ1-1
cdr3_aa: CSVDGGTEALF
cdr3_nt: TGCAGCGTTGACGGGGGGACTGAAGCTCTCTTT

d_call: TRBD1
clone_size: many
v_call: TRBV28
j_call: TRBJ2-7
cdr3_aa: CASSYSGTGTYEQYF
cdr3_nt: TGTGCCAGCAGTTATTCCGGGACAGGTACCTACGAGCAGTACTTC

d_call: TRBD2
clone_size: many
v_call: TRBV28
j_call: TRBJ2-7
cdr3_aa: CASRGLGNEQYF
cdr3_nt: TGTGCCAGCAGGGGACTAGGTAACGAGCAGTACTTC

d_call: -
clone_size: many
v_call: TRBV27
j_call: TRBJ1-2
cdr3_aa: CASSLVRYGYTF
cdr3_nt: TGTGCCAGCAGCTTAGTGCGCTATGGCTACACCTTC

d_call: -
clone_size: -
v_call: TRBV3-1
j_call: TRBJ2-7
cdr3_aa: CASRSGQNYEQYF
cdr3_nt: TGTGCCAGCAGATCGGGACAAAACTACGAGCAGTACTTC

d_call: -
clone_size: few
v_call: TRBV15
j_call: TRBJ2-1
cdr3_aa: CATSRSRTVNEQFF
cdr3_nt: TGTGCCACCAGCAGATCCCGGACAGTCAATGAGCAGTTCTTC